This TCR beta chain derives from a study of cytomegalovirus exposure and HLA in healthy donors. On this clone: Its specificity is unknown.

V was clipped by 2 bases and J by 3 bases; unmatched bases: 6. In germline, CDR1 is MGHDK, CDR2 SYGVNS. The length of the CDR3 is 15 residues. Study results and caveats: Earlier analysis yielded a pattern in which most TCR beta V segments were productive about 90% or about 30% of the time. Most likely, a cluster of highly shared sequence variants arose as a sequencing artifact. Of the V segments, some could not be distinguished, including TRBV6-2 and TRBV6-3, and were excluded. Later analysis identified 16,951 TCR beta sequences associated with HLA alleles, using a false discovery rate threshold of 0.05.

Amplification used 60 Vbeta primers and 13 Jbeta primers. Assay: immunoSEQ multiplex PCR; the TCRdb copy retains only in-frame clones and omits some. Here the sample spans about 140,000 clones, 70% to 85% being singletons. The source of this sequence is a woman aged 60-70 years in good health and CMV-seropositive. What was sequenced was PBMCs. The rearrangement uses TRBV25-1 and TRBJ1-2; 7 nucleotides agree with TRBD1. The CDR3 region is CASSELDQGDYGYTF. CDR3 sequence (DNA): TGTGCCAGCAGTGAACTTGACCAGGGGGACTATGGCTACACCTTC.